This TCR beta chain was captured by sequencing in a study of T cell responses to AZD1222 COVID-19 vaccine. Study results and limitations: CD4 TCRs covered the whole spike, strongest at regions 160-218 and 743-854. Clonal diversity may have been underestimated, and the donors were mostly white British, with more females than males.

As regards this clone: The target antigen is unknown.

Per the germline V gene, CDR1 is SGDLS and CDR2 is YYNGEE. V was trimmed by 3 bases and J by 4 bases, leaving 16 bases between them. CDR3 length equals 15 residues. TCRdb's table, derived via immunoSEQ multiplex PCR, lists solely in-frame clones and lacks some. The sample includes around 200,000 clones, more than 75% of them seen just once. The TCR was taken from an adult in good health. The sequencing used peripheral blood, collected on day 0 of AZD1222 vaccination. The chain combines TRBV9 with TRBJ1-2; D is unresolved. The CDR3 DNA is TGTGCCAGCAGCGACTCGGACGGACCTTCCTATGGCTACACCTTC. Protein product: CASSDSDGPSYGYTF.